Listed below are T cell receptor beta chains from one sample, sequenced in a study of blood T cell repertoires in COVID-19. Data came from immunoSEQ multiplex PCR; TCRdb stores just in-frame clones and leaves some out. In the table there are roughly 160,000 clones, roughly four fifths of which are singletons. The sample comprised peripheral blood. These receptor sequences come from a woman older than 75 with COVID-19, enrolled during active disease. Each CDR3 is given with its conserved first and last residue. The D gene is left open where the match is weak. A clone size is listed for some rows: how often the clone was seen (once, few, many), or a class if it is expanded.

J: TRBJ2-1; V: TRBV19; D: TRBD1; size: -; DNA: TGTGCCAGTAGTATTAGGGGACAGGGTGCGTTCTTC; CDR3: CASSIRGQGAFF
J: TRBJ1-5; V: TRBV27; D: -; size: -; DNA: TGTGCCAGCAGTTTAGTTGGGGGGTATAGCAATCAGCCCCAGCATTTT; CDR3: CASSLVGGYSNQPQHF
J: TRBJ2-3; V: TRBV5-1; D: -; size: -; DNA: TGCGCCAGCAGCTCCTCAACTAGCACAGATACGCAGTATTTT; CDR3: CASSSSTSTDTQYF
J: TRBJ1-5; V: TRBV11-2; D: -; size: -; DNA: TGTGCCAGCAGCTTAGGTTCAGTTCTTCAGCCCCAGCATTTT; CDR3: CASSLGSVLQPQHF
J: TRBJ1-5; V: TRBV7-9; D: TRBD1; size: few; DNA: TGTGCCAGCAGCTTAGGGACAGGGGTTAATCAGCCCCAGCATTTT; CDR3: CASSLGTGVNQPQHF
J: TRBJ2-7; V: TRBV4-1; D: TRBD2; size: -; DNA: TGCGCCAGCAGCCAAGATCATGCGTGGGGGGGGTTTGACGAGCAGTACTTC; CDR3: CASSQDHAWGGFDEQYF
J: TRBJ2-1; V: TRBV7-3; D: -; size: few; DNA: TGTGCCAGCAGCCCTCGTCGTGGGGCCAATGAGCAGTTCTTC; CDR3: CASSPRRGANEQFF
J: TRBJ2-7; V: TRBV6-2/TRBV6-3; D: TRBD2; size: -; DNA: TGTGCCAGCAGTTACCTAGCGGGGGCCCCATTCTACGAGCAGTACTTC; CDR3: CASSYLAGAPFYEQYF
J: TRBJ1-6; V: TRBV18; D: TRBD1; size: -; DNA: TGTGCCAGCTCACCACCCAGGGGGCCGGGGTCACCCCTCCACTTT; CDR3: CASSPPRGPGSPLHF
J: TRBJ1-1; V: TRBV5-6; D: -; size: -; DNA: TGTGCCAGCAGCTTCCCCCCCCTGAGCACTGAAGCTTTCTTT; CDR3: CASSFPPLSTEAFF
J: TRBJ1-3; V: TRBV2; D: -; size: few; DNA: TGTGCCAGCAGTCAGGGATACTCTGGAAACACCATATATTTT; CDR3: CASSQGYSGNTIYF
J: TRBJ1-2; V: TRBV9; D: -; size: -; DNA: TGTGCCAGCAGCGTGGGGGGGATCAACTATGGCTACACCTTC; CDR3: CASSVGGINYGYTF
J: TRBJ2-5; V: TRBV5-1; D: TRBD2; size: -; DNA: TGCGCCAGCAGCTTAGCGGGAGAAGGGGAGACCCAGTACTTC; CDR3: CASSLAGEGETQYF
J: TRBJ2-2; V: TRBV3-1/TRBV3-2; D: -; size: -; DNA: TGTGCGAGCGCCTCGGCCGGGGAGCTGTTTTTT; CDR3: CASASAGELFF
J: TRBJ2-2; V: TRBV11-2; D: TRBD2; size: -; DNA: TGTGCCAGCAGCTCGGGACTAGTCACCGGGGAGCTGTTTTTT; CDR3: CASSSGLVTGELFF
J: TRBJ2-7; V: TRBV5-4; D: -; size: -; DNA: TGTGCCAGCAGTGACTCTGGCACGGCCTACGAGCAGTACTTC; CDR3: CASSDSGTAYEQYF
J: TRBJ2-7; V: TRBV28; D: TRBD1; size: once; DNA: TGTGCCAGCAGTCCCGGGCCGGGGACAGGGTCGTACGAGCAGTACTTC; CDR3: CASSPGPGTGSYEQYF
J: TRBJ2-7; V: TRBV2; D: TRBD1; size: -; DNA: TGTGCCAGCACCTTCGGGGGACAGGGGGTTTACGAGCAGTACTTC; CDR3: CASTFGGQGVYEQYF
J: TRBJ2-7; V: TRBV5-1; D: TRBD1; size: -; DNA: TGCGCCAGCAGCGTACAGGGGGCAGCGGGCGAGCAGTACTTC; CDR3: CASSVQGAAGEQYF
J: TRBJ2-3; V: TRBV4-2; D: -; size: -; DNA: TGTGCCAGCAGCCCCCGGAGGGGCGCGCCAGATACGCAGTATTTT; CDR3: CASSPRRGAPDTQYF
J: TRBJ2-1; V: TRBV9; D: TRBD2; size: -; DNA: TGTGCCAGCAGCCCGGTACGGGGGGATTACAATGAGCAGTTCTTC; CDR3: CASSPVRGDYNEQFF
J: TRBJ2-3; V: TRBV9; D: -; size: -; DNA: TGTGCCAGCGGGCAGCTCGTGGATACGCAGTATTTT; CDR3: CASGQLVDTQYF
J: TRBJ2-5; V: TRBV30; D: TRBD2; size: -; DNA: TGTGCCTGGAGTTCCGGGACTACCATCCAAGAGACCCAGTACTTC; CDR3: CAWSSGTTIQETQYF
J: TRBJ1-1; V: TRBV6-2/TRBV6-3; D: -; size: -; DNA: TGTGCCAGCAGTTACTCGCGACGGGTGAACACTGAAGCTTTCTTT; CDR3: CASSYSRRVNTEAFF
J: TRBJ2-3; V: TRBV7-5; D: -; size: -; DNA: TGTGTCAGAAGCTCAACTAGCGGGGGGGATTATAGCACAGATACGCAGTATTTT; CDR3: CVRSSTSGGDYSTDTQYF
J: TRBJ1-3; V: TRBV4-1; D: -; size: -; DNA: TGCGCCAGCAGCCAAGACCAACCCAGGGGAAGTGGAAACACCATATATTTT; CDR3: CASSQDQPRGSGNTIYF
J: TRBJ2-1; V: TRBV7-9; D: TRBD2; size: -; DNA: TGTGCCAGCCAGCTGGCGGGGGGGTGGTACAATGAGCAGTTCTTC; CDR3: CASQLAGGWYNEQFF
J: TRBJ1-6; V: TRBV18; D: -; size: medium-sized; DNA: TGTGCCAGCTCACCACCGGGCAGCACGGGAACTTCACCCCTCCACTTT; CDR3: CASSPPGSTGTSPLHF
J: TRBJ2-7; V: TRBV30; D: -; size: -; DNA: TGTGCCTGGAGTGTACCAGGGCCGGCTCACGAGCAGTACTTC; CDR3: CAWSVPGPAHEQYF
J: TRBJ1-2; V: TRBV12-3/TRBV12-4; D: -; size: -; DNA: TGTGCCAGCAGAATTACAGGGTCGCGAGGCTACACCTTC; CDR3: CASRITGSRGYTF
J: TRBJ2-7; V: TRBV5-1; D: -; size: -; DNA: TGCGCCAGCAGCTGGAAGTTGGGGGCCTCCGAGCAGTACTTC; CDR3: CASSWKLGASEQYF
J: TRBJ2-7; V: TRBV18; D: -; size: -; DNA: TGTGCCAGCTCACCACCGAGAAGCGAGCAGTACTTC; CDR3: CASSPPRSEQYF
J: TRBJ1-6; V: TRBV10-3; D: -; size: -; DNA: TGTGCCATCAGTGAGTCGAGCAGGGTGGTTGGCTCACCCCTCCACTTT; CDR3: CAISESSRVVGSPLHF
J: TRBJ2-5; V: TRBV19; D: -; size: -; DNA: TGTGCCAGTAGTATAGATCCCCGTGCGCTCCAAGAGACCCAGTACTTC; CDR3: CASSIDPRALQETQYF
J: TRBJ2-1; V: TRBV18; D: TRBD2; size: -; DNA: TGTGCCAGCTCATCGCTAGCGGGGCGGACGGACAATGAGCAGTTCTTC; CDR3: CASSSLAGRTDNEQFF
J: TRBJ2-2; V: TRBV20-1; D: -; size: -; DNA: TGCAGTGCTAGTTCCGGGTCGGGTCGAGAGCTGTTTTTT; CDR3: CSASSGSGRELFF
J: TRBJ1-1; V: TRBV5-1; D: -; size: -; DNA: TGCGCCAGCAGCTTGAGGCAGGGGCCTGAAGCTTTCTTT; CDR3: CASSLRQGPEAFF
J: TRBJ2-7; V: TRBV10-3; D: -; size: few; DNA: TGTGCCATCAGCGGACAGCTACTCTACGAGCAGTACTTC; CDR3: CAISGQLLYEQYF
J: TRBJ1-2; V: TRBV28; D: -; size: few; DNA: TGTGCCAGCAGTTTATCCGCAGAAACCTATGGCTACACCTTC; CDR3: CASSLSAETYGYTF
J: TRBJ1-5; V: TRBV7-9; D: -; size: few; DNA: TGTGCCAGCAGTGCATTGACAGGTCAGCCCCAGCATTTT; CDR3: CASSALTGQPQHF
J: TRBJ2-3; V: TRBV5-3; D: -; size: -; DNA: TGTGCCAGAAGCTCAAAGTCGGGACAAAGCACAGATACGCAGTATTTT; CDR3: CARSSKSGQSTDTQYF
J: TRBJ1-1; V: TRBV6-5; D: -; size: -; DNA: TGTGCCAGCAGTTACGAACAGATGAACACTGAAGCTTTCTTT; CDR3: CASSYEQMNTEAFF
J: TRBJ2-7; V: TRBV7-9; D: TRBD1; size: once; DNA: TGTGCCAGCAGCTTATCAGGACAGGGCTCCGAGCAGTACTTC; CDR3: CASSLSGQGSEQYF
J: TRBJ2-1; V: TRBV4-1; D: -; size: -; DNA: TGCGCCAGCAGCCAAGAAAGTACTCAACTCTACAATGAGCAGTTCTTC; CDR3: CASSQESTQLYNEQFF
J: TRBJ2-3; V: TRBV27; D: -; size: -; DNA: TGTGCCAGCAAGAAACTATCCACAGATACGCAGTATTTT; CDR3: CASKKLSTDTQYF
J: TRBJ1-3; V: TRBV27; D: -; size: -; DNA: TGTGCCAGCAGTTTATCGATTCAGGTTGGTGGAAACACCATATATTTT; CDR3: CASSLSIQVGGNTIYF
J: TRBJ1-4; V: TRBV5-5; D: -; size: -; DNA: TGTGCCAGCAGCTCCTCCCTGACAGCCGAAAAACTGTTTTTT; CDR3: CASSSSLTAEKLFF
J: TRBJ1-1; V: TRBV6-5; D: -; size: -; DNA: TGTGCCAGGGATGTGCCGGGACATCGGAACACTGAAGCTTTCTTT; CDR3: CARDVPGHRNTEAFF
J: TRBJ1-5; V: TRBV2; D: -; size: -; DNA: TGTGCCAGCAGTGTGACAGTCCCGCCCCAGCATTTT; CDR3: CASSVTVPPQHF
J: TRBJ2-3; V: TRBV6-1; D: -; size: once; DNA: TGTGCCAGCAGTGAACTAGTCGGCTTCGGTGGGTTGTCAGATACGCAGTATTTT; CDR3: CASSELVGFGGLSDTQYF
J: TRBJ2-1; V: TRBV19; D: TRBD2; size: -; DNA: TGTGCCAGTAGTCTGCTAGCGGGACTCGATGAGCAGTTCTTC; CDR3: CASSLLAGLDEQFF
J: TRBJ1-6; V: TRBV18; D: -; size: -; DNA: TGTGCCAGCTCACCACTCCAGGGTCCCACCTATAATTCACCCCTCCACTTT; CDR3: CASSPLQGPTYNSPLHF
J: TRBJ2-7; V: TRBV21-1; D: -; size: -; DNA: TGTGCCAGCAGCCCCTGGGCTAGCGGGAGGTGGGAGCAGTACTTC; CDR3: CASSPWASGRWEQYF
J: TRBJ2-7; V: TRBV3-1/TRBV3-2; D: -; size: -; DNA: TGTGCCAGCAGCCAAGATTTGTCCTACGGCGAGCAGTACTTC; CDR3: CASSQDLSYGEQYF
J: TRBJ2-3; V: TRBV2; D: TRBD2; size: -; DNA: TGTGCCAGCAGTGAAAGGCTAGCGGGAGAGGATACGCAGTATTTT; CDR3: CASSERLAGEDTQYF